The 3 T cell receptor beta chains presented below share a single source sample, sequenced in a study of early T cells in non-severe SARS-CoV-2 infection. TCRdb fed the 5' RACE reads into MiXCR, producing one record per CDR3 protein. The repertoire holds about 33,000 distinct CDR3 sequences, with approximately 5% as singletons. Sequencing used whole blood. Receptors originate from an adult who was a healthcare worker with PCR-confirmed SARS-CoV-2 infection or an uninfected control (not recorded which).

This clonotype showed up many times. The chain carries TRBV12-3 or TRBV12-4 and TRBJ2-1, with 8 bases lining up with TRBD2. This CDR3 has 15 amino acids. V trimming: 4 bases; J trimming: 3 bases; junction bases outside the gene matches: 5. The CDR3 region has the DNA TGTGCCAGCAGTTCTCGGCGGGGGGACTACAATGAGCAGTTCTTC. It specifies CASSSRRGDYNEQFF.

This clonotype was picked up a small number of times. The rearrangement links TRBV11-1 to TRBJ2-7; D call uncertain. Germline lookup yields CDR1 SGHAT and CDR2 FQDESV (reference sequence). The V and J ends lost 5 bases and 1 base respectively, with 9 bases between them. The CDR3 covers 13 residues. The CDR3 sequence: CASSNVPSYEQYF. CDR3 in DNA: TGTGCCAGCAGCAATGTCCCATCCTACGAGCAGTACTTC.

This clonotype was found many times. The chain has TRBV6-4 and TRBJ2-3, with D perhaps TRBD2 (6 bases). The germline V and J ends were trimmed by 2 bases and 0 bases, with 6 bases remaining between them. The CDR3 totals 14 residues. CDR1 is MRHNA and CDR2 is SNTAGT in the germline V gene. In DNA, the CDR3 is TGTGCCAGCAGTGACGGGACTAGCACAGATACGCAGTATTTT. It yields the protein CASSDGTSTDTQYF.